The clone carrying this T cell receptor beta chain was detected only once. This CDR3 region has 16 residues. V lost 3 bases and J lost 8; bases outside the gene matches: 10. CDR1 and CDR2 from the germline V gene are ENHRY and SYGVKD. The record originates from a study of blood T cell repertoires in COVID-19. Study-level information: Sites in the United States, Italy and Spain provided acute and convalescent COVID-19 samples. T cells, B-cell-depleted T cells, or PBMCs supplied cDNA or gDNA.

In the original workflow: Cell counts per sample came from amplifying reference gene primers. Sequencing was performed with immunoSEQ multiplex PCR; in TCRdb, only in-frame clones are kept and a portion is missing. V and J calls plus clone size are reproduced from that table; the DNA served to infer D and trimming. The sample carries roughly 100,000 clones, about 88% recorded once. Sequencing input: peripheral blood. The chain combines TRBV10-3 with TRBJ1-6; 7 positions match TRBD1. The receptor's source is a human donor in a cohort sampled during active COVID-19. CDR3 in amino acids: CAISDPRQGRDSPLHF. The CDR3 region has the DNA TGTGCCATCAGTGACCCTCGACAGGGACGAGATTCACCCCTCCACTTT.